These T cell receptor beta chains were read from a single sample in a study of T cell repertoires in cytomegalovirus infection. These receptors have no known antigen. One entry per CDR3 protein results from TCRdb running MiXCR on the reads. The sample comprises around 900,000 distinct CDR3 sequences, approximately 31% of which are singletons, and over 12% rests with the top ten. The starting material was cultured CD8+ T cells from PBMCs, obtained from culture after CMV antigen stimulation. The receptor set was obtained from a human donor in good health (CMV status not recorded). Some clones in this sample may be carry-over from other donors' samples. CDR3s include the opening cysteine and the closing phenylalanine or tryptophan. Fields, in order: J gene, CDR3 length, D gene, V gene, clone size, CDR3 DNA, CDR3 protein. The D gene is left open where the match is weak. Rows give clone size only sometimes, using once, few, many, or a class for an expanded clone.

j_call: TRBJ2-6
cdr3_length: 18
d_call: .
v_call: TRBV7-4
clone_size: .
cdr3_nt: TGTGCCAGCAGCTTAGGGTCCTCCCGGGGGTCTGGGACCAACGTCCTGACTTTC
cdr3_aa: CASSLGSSRGSGTNVLTF

j_call: TRBJ2-1
cdr3_length: 14
d_call: .
v_call: TRBV12-3/TRBV12-4
clone_size: .
cdr3_nt: TGTGCCAGCAGGAAGTTTATTTCCGTGGATGAGCAGTTCTTC
cdr3_aa: CASRKFISVDEQFF

j_call: TRBJ2-4
cdr3_length: 14
d_call: .
v_call: TRBV5-1
clone_size: .
cdr3_nt: TGCGCCAGCAGCTTGGACAGGGACCAAAACATTCAGTACTTC
cdr3_aa: CASSLDRDQNIQYF

j_call: TRBJ1-2
cdr3_length: 11
d_call: .
v_call: TRBV7-9
clone_size: many
cdr3_nt: TGTGCCAGCAGCTTATCAGATGGCTACACCTTC
cdr3_aa: CASSLSDGYTF

j_call: TRBJ1-1
cdr3_length: 15
d_call: TRBD1
v_call: TRBV4-2
clone_size: .
cdr3_nt: TGTGCCAGCAGCCCAAAGACAGGGGGGAGCACTGAAGCTTTCTTT
cdr3_aa: CASSPKTGGSTEAFF

j_call: TRBJ2-7
cdr3_length: 13
d_call: .
v_call: TRBV6-1
clone_size: .
cdr3_nt: TGTGCCAGCAGTTACGGGCAGGAGGACGAGCAGTACTTC
cdr3_aa: CASSYGQEDEQYF

j_call: TRBJ1-5
cdr3_length: 14
d_call: TRBD1
v_call: TRBV19
clone_size: .
cdr3_nt: TGTGCCAGTAGTACGGACAGGAGCAATCAGCCCCAGCATTTT
cdr3_aa: CASSTDRSNQPQHF

j_call: TRBJ2-3
cdr3_length: 14
d_call: .
v_call: TRBV9
clone_size: .
cdr3_nt: TGTGCCAGCAGCGCCTGGGTTAGCGCAGATACGCAGTATTTT
cdr3_aa: CASSAWVSADTQYF

j_call: TRBJ2-2
cdr3_length: 17
d_call: TRBD1
v_call: TRBV7-2
clone_size: many
cdr3_nt: TGTGCCAGCAGCTTAGCTGGGGACAGGGTTCAGACCGGGGAGCTGTTTTTT
cdr3_aa: CASSLAGDRVQTGELFF

j_call: TRBJ2-1
cdr3_length: 13
d_call: .
v_call: TRBV27
clone_size: few
cdr3_nt: TGTGCCAGCAGTTTAACGGGGGGCCACGAGCAGTTCTTC
cdr3_aa: CASSLTGGHEQFF